The 29 T cell receptor beta chains listed next were all sequenced from one sample in a study of T cell repertoires in cytomegalovirus infection. No antigen is known for these receptors. TCRdb redid the calling of the reads with MiXCR, one entry per CDR3 protein. The table lists 700,000 to 900,000 distinct CDR3 sequences, 25% to 35% of them singletons. This specimen consisted of cultured CD8+ T cells from PBMCs, obtained from culture after CMV antigen stimulation. These receptors originate from a human donor in good health (CMV status not recorded). Some clones in this sample may be carry-over from other donors' samples.

Only a few counts were recorded for this clonotype. J is TRBJ2-1 and V is TRBV6-2 or TRBV6-3, with 9 bases fitting TRBD2. Looked up from germline, CDR1 is MNHEY and CDR2 is SVGEGT. CDR3 length: 16 amino acids. V trimming: 4 bases; J trimming: 7 bases; junction bases outside the gene matches: 11. The CDR3 region is CASSLSRGGAKNEQFF. The DNA for the CDR3 is TGTGCCAGCAGTTTATCCCGCGGGGGGGCAAAAAATGAGCAGTTCTTC.

This clonotype came up a few times. The chain couples TRBV24-1 to TRBJ1-3; D is unresolved. Trimming removed 3 bases from V and 2 bases from J, with 13 bases in between. CDR1 and CDR2 (germline): KGHDR, SFDVKD. The CDR3 consists of 16 residues. The CDR3 loop reads CATSDPRASPGNTIYF. The DNA for the CDR3 is TGTGCCACCAGTGATCCCCGAGCAAGCCCTGGAAACACCATATATTTT.

The CDR3 spells CASSYLGRTYGYTF. The DNA of the CDR3 is TGTGCCAGCAGTTACCTGGGACGGACCTATGGCTACACCTTC. This chain links TRBV6-2 or TRBV6-3 with TRBJ1-2, with D possibly matching TRBD1 (5 bases). There are 14 residues in the CDR3. V was pared by 2 bases and J by 4 bases, with 11 bases between. Germline lookup yields CDR1 MNHEY and CDR2 SVGEGT.

This clonotype was detected only a few times. J is TRBJ2-7 and V is TRBV25-1; 9 bases line up with TRBD1. With V trimmed by 1 base and J by 5 bases, 3 bases remained unmatched. This CDR3 has 14 residues. Germline lookup yields CDR1 MGHDK and CDR2 SYGVNS. CDR3 in DNA: TGTGCCAGCAGTGAATTGCGGACAGGGGACGAGCAGTACTTC. Translated: CASSELRTGDEQYF.

V gene TRBV28 combines with J gene TRBJ2-7; TRBD1 or TRBD2 may be the D gene (6 bases each). The CDR3 totals 18 residues. With 4 bases removed from V and 3 bases from J, the gap between germline ends came to 25 bases. Germline V gene lookup returns CDR1 MDHEN and CDR2 SYDVKM. As DNA, the CDR3 is TGTGCCAGCAGTTCATATGGGGGGTCAGGGGTAGCGAGCTACGAGCAGTACGTC. It translates to CASSSYGGSGVASYEQYV.

The chain is built from TRBV6-1 and TRBJ2-7; no clear D. The V end was cut by 7 bases, the J end by 4 bases, with 11 bases between. Looked up from germline, CDR1 is MNHNS and CDR2 is SASEGT. The CDR3 is made up of 12 amino acids. CDR3 in amino acids: CASIADTYEQYV. The CDR3 region has the DNA TGTGCCAGCATAGCAGATACATACGAGCAGTACGTC.

This clonotype was seen a handful of times. The chain links TRBV20-1 to TRBJ1-3; D is uncertain. This CDR3 is built from 13 residues. V lost 3 bases and J lost 9, with 15 bases in between. Germline CDR1 and CDR2: DFQATT and SNEGSKA (reference sequence). The CDR3 is CSARDSREITIYF. CDR3 coding DNA: TGCAGTGCTAGGGACTCCCGAGAAATCACCATATATTTT.

The chain carries TRBV27 and TRBJ2-5; the D gene is possibly TRBD1 (6 bases). Germline V gene sequence: CDR1 MNHEY, CDR2 SMNVEV (reference sequence). Trimming stripped 3 bases from V and 2 bases from J, with 16 bases between. The CDR3 has 16 residues. The CDR3 protein is CASSFLRQDGQETQYF. The CDR3 nucleotides are TGTGCCAGCAGTTTTCTCCGACAGGACGGACAAGAGACCCAGTACTTC.

CDR3 region: CASSLSGPQSGAFF. CDR3 DNA: TGCGCCAGCAGCCTATCCGGGCCCCAATCGGGAGCTTTCTTT. J is TRBJ1-1 and V is TRBV4-1, with D unclear. The CDR3 is 14 amino acids. Germline-derived CDR1 and CDR2 are MGHRA and YSYEKL. With 4 bases removed from V and 10 bases from J, the gap between germline ends came to 19 bases.

The rearrangement uses TRBV27 and TRBJ2-1; D is undetermined. This CDR3 has 14 amino acids. Germline CDR1 and CDR2: MNHEY and SMNVEV (reference sequence). The V end lost 0 bases, the J end lost 6 bases, and 9 bases lay between the germline ends. Here the CDR3 reads CASSLSRTANEQFF. The DNA for the CDR3 is TGTGCCAGCAGTTTATCGAGAACAGCCAATGAGCAGTTCTTC.

The V and J genes are TRBV4-1 and TRBJ2-5, with 7 bases matching TRBD1. The trim removed 3 bases at V and 4 bases at J, leaving 5 bases unmatched. CDR1 is MGHRA and CDR2 is YSYEKL in the germline V gene. The CDR3 is 14 residues long. CDR3: CASSHLTGSETQYF. The CDR3 bases are TGCGCCAGCAGCCACCTGACAGGGTCAGAGACCCAGTACTTC.

This clonotype was found a few times. The DNA for the CDR3 is TGTGCCAGCAGCGCGATAGGGGGGGGAAATGGTAATGAAAAACTGTTTTTT. Its protein product is CASSAIGGGNGNEKLFF. The chain carries TRBV7-6 and TRBJ1-4; D is possibly TRBD1 (6 bases). Deletions cut 5 bases from V and 4 bases from J, with 20 bases between. Germline assignment: CDR1 SGHVS and CDR2 FNYEAQ. CDR3 length: 17 residues.

V and J are TRBV12-3 or TRBV12-4 and TRBJ1-1; D unclear. V was trimmed by 3 bases and J by 6 bases, leaving 8 bases between them. CDR3 size: 12 residues. CDR3 in DNA: TGTGCCAGCAGTTTTGGGCAGTCTGAAGCTTTCTTT. Residues: CASSFGQSEAFF.

The chain couples TRBV20-1 to TRBJ2-4; 13 positions agree with TRBD2. Germline-derived CDR1 and CDR2 are DFQATT and SNEGSKA (reference sequence). The CDR3 runs to 19 residues. The V gene end was trimmed by 0 bases and the J gene end by 0 bases; junction bases not matched to a gene: 8. In nucleotides, the CDR3 is TGCAGTGCTAGAGATGGAGGGACTAGCGGGGTAATAGCCAAAAACATTCAGTACTTC. Protein: CSARDGGTSGVIAKNIQYF.

The CDR3, as DNA: TGCGCCAGCAGCCGGTGGGGAGGGGACAGCACAGATACGCAGTATTTT. It codes for CASSRWGGDSTDTQYF. The V call is TRBV5-1, the J call TRBJ2-3; 7 bases fit TRBD2. The CDR3 is made up of 16 amino acids. Trimming removed 4 bases from V and 0 bases from J; junction bases left unmatched: 8. Germline CDR1 and CDR2: SGHRS and YFSETQ.

The J gene is TRBJ2-7, the V gene TRBV2; D not resolved. Germline V gives CDR1 SNHLY, CDR2 FYNNEI. CDR3 size: 13 residues. Trimming left V 8 bases short and J 10 bases short, with 21 bases between. The CDR3 loop is CASWVLKGGSQYF. In nucleotides, the CDR3 is TGTGCCAGCTGGGTTCTCAAAGGCGGCTCCCAGTACTTC.

Ten or more counts support this clonotype. The chain is built from TRBV7-2 and TRBJ1-1, with 7 bases matching TRBD1. V shed 5 bases, J shed 3 bases, and the junction held 6 bases outside the gene matches. The CDR3 covers 14 residues. Germline V lookup: CDR1 SGHTA, CDR2 FQGNSA. CDR3 sequence reads: CASSPTGLDTEAFF. DNA of the CDR3: TGTGCCAGCAGCCCGACAGGGTTGGACACTGAAGCTTTCTTT.

The rearrangement joins TRBV9 to TRBJ2-1, with 8 positions matching TRBD1. Trimming cost V 1 base and J 2 bases; bases outside gene matches: 5. In germline, CDR1 is SGDLS, CDR2 YYNGEE. The CDR3 consists of 16 residues. The CDR3 nucleotides read TGTGCCAGCAGCGTACAGACAGGGGCTACCTACAATGAGCAGTTCTTC. It yields the protein CASSVQTGATYNEQFF.

The chain recombines TRBV28 with TRBJ2-1, with D possibly being TRBD2 (5 bases). V was pared by 5 bases and J by 2 bases, with 16 bases between. CDR1 is MDHEN and CDR2 is SYDVKM in the germline V gene. This CDR3 has 16 residues. In DNA form, the CDR3 reads TGTGCCAGCAGTACCCAAGACTACCCCCCCTACAATGAGCAGTTCTTC. Amino acid sequence: CASSTQDYPPYNEQFF.

This clonotype was counted between two and nine times. This sequence joins TRBV12-3 or TRBV12-4 and TRBJ2-3; D is undetermined. The CDR3 extends over 17 amino acids. The ends were cut back, 3 bases at V and 2 bases at J, with 18 bases in the middle. CDR3 sequence: CASSFSVAAPPTDTQYF. The CDR3 bases are TGTGCCAGCAGTTTCTCGGTCGCGGCCCCACCCACAGATACGCAGTATTTT.

This clonotype was seen many times. J is TRBJ1-5 and V is TRBV7-6; 7 nucleotides line up with TRBD1. The CDR3 totals 14 residues. Germline V gene data show CDR1 as SGHVS and CDR2 as FNYEAQ. The junction had 7 bases not matched to a gene; V was cut back by 5 bases and J by 6 bases. CDR3 loop: CASSRQGRGQPQHF. Here the CDR3 DNA reads TGTGCCAGCAGCAGACAGGGAAGGGGTCAGCCCCAGCATTTT.

This clonotype was found a few times. V and J are TRBV7-9 and TRBJ2-2, with a possible D match to TRBD2 (6 bases). Trimming pared 6 bases from V and 6 bases from J, leaving 14 bases between. Germline V lookup: CDR1 SEHNR, CDR2 FQNEAQ (reference sequence). The CDR3 runs to 14 residues. CDR3 sequence reads: CASRPLLASGELFF. The CDR3 nucleotides read TGTGCCAGCAGGCCCCTTCTAGCGTCCGGGGAGCTGTTTTTT.

This clonotype was counted only a few times. The CDR3 DNA follows: TGCGCCAGCACCGGGGAGCAGGCCAATACCTACGAGCAGTACTTC. It yields the protein CASTGEQANTYEQYF. This sequence joins TRBV5-1 and TRBJ2-7; D is perhaps TRBD2 (5 bases). This CDR3 is 15 amino acids long. Trimming pared 6 bases from V and 2 bases from J, leaving 18 bases between. Looked up from germline, CDR1 is SGHRS and CDR2 is YFSETQ.

V gene TRBV5-4 combines with J gene TRBJ2-1; the D gene is possibly TRBD1 (6 bases). Germline CDR1 reads SGHNT; CDR2 reads YYREEE (reference sequence). Between the trimmed V and J ends, which lost 0 bases and 2 bases, there was a span of 12 bases. The CDR3 extends over 16 amino acids. CDR3: CASSLETGFPYNEQFF. The CDR3 region has the DNA TGTGCCAGCAGCTTGGAAACAGGGTTTCCCTACAATGAGCAGTTCTTC.

V is TRBV6-5 and J is TRBJ1-5, with D perhaps matching TRBD1 (6 bases). Germline loops: CDR1 MNHEY, CDR2 SVGAGI. The length of the CDR3 is 14 residues. Trimming took off 5 bases at V and 7 bases at J, with 15 bases between the two ends. The CDR3 sequence: CASSADRYYQPQHF. The CDR3 DNA follows: TGTGCCAGCAGTGCCGACAGGTACTACCAGCCCCAGCATTTT.

The rearrangement joins TRBV5-4 to TRBJ2-3, with D perhaps matching TRBD2 (5 bases). CDR1 is SGHNT, CDR2 YYREEE, per germline (reference sequence). The germline V and J ends were trimmed by 1 base and 1 base, with 10 bases remaining between them. The CDR3 runs to 15 residues. The CDR3 is CASSLNNGGTDTQYF. In DNA form, the CDR3 reads TGTGCCAGCAGCTTGAATAACGGGGGCACAGATACGCAGTATTTT.

This chain connects TRBV5-4 to TRBJ1-3; TRBD1 aligns across 10 bases. Germline V CDR1 and CDR2: SGHNT, YYREEE (reference sequence). This CDR3 is built from 15 residues. Trimming at V came to 4 bases and at J to 2 bases, leaving 3 bases not matched to a gene. CDR3 residues: CASSNGQGAGNTIYF. The CDR3 DNA follows: TGTGCCAGCAGCAACGGACAGGGGGCTGGAAACACCATATATTTT.

This clonotype was counted a few times. V usage is TRBV28 and J usage is TRBJ2-5, with a tentative D call TRBD2 (6 bases). Deletions cut 8 bases from V and 0 bases from J, with 13 bases between. This CDR3 has 14 residues. Germline V gives CDR1 MDHEN, CDR2 SYDVKM. The CDR3 coding sequence is TGTGCCAGCCTCATGCGGGGATACCAAGAGACCCAGTACTTC. Protein product: CASLMRGYQETQYF.

V and J are TRBV27 and TRBJ2-7; 7 bases match TRBD1. This CDR3 contains 14 residues. V trimming: 5 bases; J trimming: 0 bases; junction bases outside the gene matches: 4. The V gene's germline CDR1 is MNHEY and CDR2 SMNVEV (reference sequence). The CDR3 here is CASSHGDSSYEQYV. In DNA form, the CDR3 reads TGTGCCAGCAGTCATGGGGACAGCTCCTACGAGCAGTACGTC.